This T cell receptor (beta chain) derives from a study of early T cells in non-severe SARS-CoV-2 infection. Study in general: Sequencing input comprised bulk RNA from unsorted whole blood; chain pairing was not available. The study, taken as a whole, reports: Clonotype matching in VDJdb favored anti-spike CD8 responses and did not capture private and CD4 specificities.

The TCR library protocol attached unique molecular identifiers to the individual cDNA molecules. TCRdb re-called the 5' RACE reads with MiXCR, one entry per CDR3 protein. The sample lists 70,000 to 95,000 distinct CDR3 sequences; less than 20% were seen once. The CDR3 covers 16 residues. With 1 base clipped from V and 4 bases from J, the junction kept 7 bases outside the gene matches. Germline V lookup: CDR1 SGHVS, CDR2 FQNEAQ. This clonotype was observed a few times. Antigen specificity is unknown. Sequenced input: whole blood. The chain has TRBV7-8 and TRBJ2-3, with 8 bases that match TRBD2. The sequence was obtained from an adult who was a healthcare worker with PCR-confirmed SARS-CoV-2 infection or an uninfected control (not recorded which). This CDR3 reads CASSLVGSGIADTQYF. The CDR3 DNA follows: TGTGCCAGCAGCTTAGTAGGTAGCGGGATTGCAGATACGCAGTATTTT.